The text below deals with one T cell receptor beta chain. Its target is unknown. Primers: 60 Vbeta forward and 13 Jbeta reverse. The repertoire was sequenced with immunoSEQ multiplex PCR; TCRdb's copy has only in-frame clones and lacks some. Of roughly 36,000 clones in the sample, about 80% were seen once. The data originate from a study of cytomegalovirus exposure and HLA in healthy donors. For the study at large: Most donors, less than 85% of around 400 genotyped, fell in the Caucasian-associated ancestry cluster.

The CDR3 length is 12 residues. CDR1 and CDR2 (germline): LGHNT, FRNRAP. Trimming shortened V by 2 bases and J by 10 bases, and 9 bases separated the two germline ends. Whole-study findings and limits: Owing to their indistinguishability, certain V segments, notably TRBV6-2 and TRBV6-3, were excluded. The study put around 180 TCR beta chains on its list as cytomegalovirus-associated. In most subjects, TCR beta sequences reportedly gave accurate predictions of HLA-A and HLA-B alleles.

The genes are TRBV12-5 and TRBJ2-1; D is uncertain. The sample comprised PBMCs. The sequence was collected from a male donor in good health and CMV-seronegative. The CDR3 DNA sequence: TGTGCTAGTGGTTTGTGGCAGGCCGAGCAGTTCTTC. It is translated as CASGLWQAEQFF.